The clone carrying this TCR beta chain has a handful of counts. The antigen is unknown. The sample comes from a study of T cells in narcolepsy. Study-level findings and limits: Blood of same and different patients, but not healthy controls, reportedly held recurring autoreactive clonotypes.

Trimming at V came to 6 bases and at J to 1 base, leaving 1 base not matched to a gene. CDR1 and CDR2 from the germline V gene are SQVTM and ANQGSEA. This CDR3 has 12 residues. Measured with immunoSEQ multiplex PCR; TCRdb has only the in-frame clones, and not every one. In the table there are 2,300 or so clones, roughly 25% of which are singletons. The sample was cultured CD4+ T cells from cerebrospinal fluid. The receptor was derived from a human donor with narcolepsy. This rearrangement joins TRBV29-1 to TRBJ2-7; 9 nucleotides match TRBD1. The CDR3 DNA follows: TGCAGCGTCGGACAGGGGTCCTACGAGCAGTACTTC. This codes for CSVGQGSYEQYF.